This T cell receptor beta chain was obtained from a study of T cells in localized non-small cell lung cancer. Study results and limitations: Uninvolved neighboring lung showed the greatest T cell clonality, exceeding tumor. A median about 50 of the top 100 tumor clones appeared in adjacent lung.

Only in-frame clones appear in the TCRdb table, and some are missing; sequencing was by immunoSEQ multiplex PCR. The table records around 100,000 clones, roughly 90% of them present only once. To note about this clone: Its specificity is unknown.

Trimming stripped 1 base from V and 1 base from J, with 8 bases between. This CDR3 contains 14 residues. Germline V CDR1 and CDR2: SGHTA, FQGNSA. The J gene is TRBJ2-7, the V gene TRBV7-2; a weak D match, TRBD1 (6 bases). The TCR originated in a man between 40 and 70 years old with stage I squamous cell lung carcinoma. Sequenced here: peripheral blood, sampled before any cancer treatment. DNA of the CDR3: TGTGCCAGCAGCTTAGAAGGGACATCCTACGAGCAGTACTTC. Its translation is CASSLEGTSYEQYF.